Presented here are 16 T cell receptor beta chains from one specimen sequenced in a study of neoadjuvant anti-PD-1 for oral cavity cancer. Clones were sequenced by immunoSEQ multiplex PCR, and TCRdb holds only the in-frame ones, with some missing. The sample includes approximately 74,000 clones, roughly four fifths seen only once; the top ten take over 2.5%. This specimen was PBMCs, taken before nivolumab (anti-PD-1) treatment. The receptors were sampled from a person aged 35 to 85 with oral cavity squamous cell carcinoma.

This clone was seen only once. The V gene is TRBV6-1, the J gene TRBJ1-5, with D hard to call. There are 14 residues in the CDR3. Germline loops: CDR1 MNHNS, CDR2 SASEGT. Trimming took 1 base from V and 3 from J, leaving 7 bases between them. In DNA, the CDR3 is TGTGCCAGCAGTGAAGTTGACGACAATCAGCCCCAGCATTTT. It yields the protein CASSEVDDNQPQHF.

This clone was recorded a few times. The chain carries TRBV9 and TRBJ1-1; no firm D call. CDR1 and CDR2 (germline): SGDLS, YYNGEE. The CDR3 is 14 residues long. V lost 0 bases and J lost 4, with 10 bases in between. The CDR3 DNA reads as TGTGCCAGCAGCGTAGCCGGAGAGGGCACTGAAGCTTTCTTT. Protein: CASSVAGEGTEAFF.

This chain connects TRBV19 to TRBJ1-1; unclear D gene. CDR3 size: 14 residues. V was trimmed by 3 bases and J by 0 bases, leaving 8 bases between them. CDR1 and CDR2 from the germline V gene are LNHDA and SQIVND (reference sequence). The CDR3 sequence is CASSINGVNTEAFF. The CDR3 DNA follows: TGTGCCAGTAGTATTAACGGCGTGAACACTGAAGCTTTCTTT.

The chain has TRBV6-5 and TRBJ2-2; weak D call: TRBD2 (5 bases). The CDR3 loop spans 14 amino acids. The germline V and J ends were trimmed by 6 bases and 5 bases, with 13 bases remaining between them. The germline V gene encodes CDR1 MNHEY and CDR2 SVGAGI. The CDR3 region has the DNA TGTGCCAGCAGACATATCGAGCGGACCGGGGAGCTGTTTTTT. Its protein product is CASRHIERTGELFF.

This clone showed up just a few times. The V call is TRBV6-4, the J call TRBJ2-1, with D possibly being TRBD2 (6 bases). V lost 6 bases, J lost 5 bases, and 14 bases lay in between. The CDR3 loop spans 14 amino acids. Germline V lookup: CDR1 MRHNA, CDR2 SNTAGT. The CDR3 DNA reads TGTGCCAGCAGCCGGGACTTCATTAACAATGAGCAGTTCTTC. Translated, it gives CASSRDFINNEQFF.

On this clone: Other DNA sequences from this sample encode an identical CDR3 as well. This chain uses TRBV28 with TRBJ1-5; D not certain. V was shortened by 3 bases and J by 1 base, with 4 bases between the two germline ends. CDR3 length: 13 residues. Germline values: CDR1 MDHEN, CDR2 SYDVKM. CDR3 protein: CASSLPSNQPQHF. The CDR3 DNA follows: TGTGCCAGCAGTTTGCCCAGCAATCAGCCCCAGCATTTT.

The J gene is TRBJ2-7, the V gene TRBV30; TRBD1 agrees at 7 bases. CDR1 and CDR2 (germline): GTSNPN, SVGIG (reference sequence). The V and J ends lost 2 bases and 4 bases, in that order; junction bases with no gene match: 14. This CDR3 contains 16 residues. The CDR3 sequence: CAWSPPPGTAIYEQYF. The CDR3 bases are TGTGCCTGGAGTCCACCCCCCGGGACAGCTATTTACGAGCAGTACTTC.

The rearrangement joins TRBV11-3 to TRBJ2-1, with TRBD2 matching over 12 bases. The CDR3 has 16 residues. Unmatched junction bases numbered 4, after V lost 4 bases and J lost 3 bases. Germline V lookup: CDR1 SGHNT, CDR2 YENEEA. CDR3 amino acids: CASSSRTSGNYNEQFF. CDR3 DNA sequence: TGTGCCAGCAGCTCACGGACTAGCGGGAACTACAATGAGCAGTTCTTC.

The rearrangement uses TRBV29-1 and TRBJ2-5; D possibly corresponds to TRBD2 (7 bases). V shed 7 bases and J shed 7 bases, with 19 bases lying between them. The CDR3 runs to 13 residues. From germline, CDR1 is SQVTM and CDR2 ANQGSEA. The DNA for the CDR3 is TGCAGCGCCGACCTGGGGGGGCGAGGGACCCAGTACTTC. This gives the protein CSADLGGRGTQYF.

V usage is TRBV7-8 and J usage is TRBJ1-1; 10 nucleotides align to TRBD1. V gave up 4 bases and J gave up 4 bases; unmatched junction bases: 3. CDR1 is SGHVS and CDR2 is FQNEAQ in the germline V gene. The CDR3 has 14 residues. CDR3 coding DNA: TGTGCCAGCAGCTCGGGACAGGGGAGCACTGAAGCTTTCTTT. Its protein product is CASSSGQGSTEAFF.

The gene calls are TRBV11-2 and TRBJ1-4, with D possibly TRBD1 on 5 matching bases. CDR3 length: 14 residues. CDR1 and CDR2 (germline): SGHAT, FQNNGV. Trimming shortened V by 5 bases and J by 0 bases, and 7 bases separated the two germline ends. This CDR3 is CASSKDTTNEKLFF. The CDR3, as DNA: TGTGCCAGCAGCAAGGACACAACTAATGAAAAACTGTTTTTT.

V is TRBV6-5 and J is TRBJ1-1; 7 nucleotides agree with TRBD1. The V gene end was trimmed by 1 base and the J gene end by 3 bases; junction bases not matched to a gene: 2. The CDR3 is 14 residues long. Germline values: CDR1 MNHEY, CDR2 SVGAGI. CDR3 sequence: CASSYFTGDTEAFF. The CDR3 DNA reads TGTGCCAGCAGTTACTTCACAGGGGACACTGAAGCTTTCTTT.

This chain connects TRBV6-6 to TRBJ1-3, with unresolved D. The CDR3 runs 14 residues. Germline-derived CDR1 and CDR2 are MNHNY and SVGAGI (reference sequence). V was clipped by 2 bases and J by 8 bases, with 13 bases between them. The CDR3 reads CASSYGSSGDTIYF. The DNA of the CDR3 is TGTGCCAGCAGTTACGGGAGTTCCGGGGACACCATATATTTT.

V and J are TRBV6-4 and TRBJ2-3; 8 bases are shared with TRBD2. V was pared by 3 bases and J by 1 base, with 3 bases of the junction left unmatched. This CDR3 has 15 amino acids. Germline V gives CDR1 MRHNA, CDR2 SNTAGT. The CDR3 region is CASSEGSGGTDTQYF. Written as DNA, the CDR3 is TGTGCCAGCAGTGAAGGTAGCGGGGGCACAGATACGCAGTATTTT.

This clone has only a few counts. The CDR3 spells CASSEMGDYEQYF. CDR3 in DNA: TGTGCCAGCAGTGAAATGGGAGACTACGAGCAGTACTTC. The chain has TRBV2 and TRBJ2-7; D may be TRBD2 (5 bases). Trimming pared 2 bases from V and 3 bases from J, leaving 8 bases between. This CDR3 contains 13 residues. Germline V lookup: CDR1 SNHLY, CDR2 FYNNEI.

This clone was seen a few times. The gene calls are TRBV5-4 and TRBJ1-3; D is uncertain. V was shortened by 0 bases and J by 2 bases, with 6 bases between the two germline ends. This CDR3 is built from 14 residues. CDR1 and CDR2 from the germline V gene are SGHNT and YYREEE (reference sequence). The CDR3 DNA is TGTGCCAGCAGCTTGGCACAAGCTGGAAACACCATATATTTT. It codes for CASSLAQAGNTIYF.